This T cell receptor beta chain comes out of a study of neurological immune-mediated disorders. Across the study: Of the 34 patients who had multiple sclerosis, roughly 30 had the relapsing-remitting form and 3 had the secondary progressive form.

Ten or more counts support this clonotype. cDNA synthesis was performed by 5'RACE with 10-nucleotide random UMIs. TCRdb used MiXCR to reprocess the 5' RACE reads, holding one entry per CDR3 protein. The repertoire has 42,000 or so distinct CDR3 sequences, roughly 2.5% of them found once; the top ten carry roughly 12%. The sample was PBMCs. The clonotype originates from a man aged 25 to 40 with multiple sclerosis.

The DNA for the CDR3 is TGTGCCAGCAGCTTCCCCGGGGCGGGATACAATGAGCAGTTCTTC. Protein sequence: CASSFPGAGYNEQFF. V usage is TRBV27 and J usage is TRBJ2-1; TRBD2 might be the D (6 bases). V gave up 6 bases and J gave up 4 bases, with 16 bases separating them. The CDR3 runs 15 residues. Germline CDR1 and CDR2: MNHEY and SMNVEV (reference sequence).